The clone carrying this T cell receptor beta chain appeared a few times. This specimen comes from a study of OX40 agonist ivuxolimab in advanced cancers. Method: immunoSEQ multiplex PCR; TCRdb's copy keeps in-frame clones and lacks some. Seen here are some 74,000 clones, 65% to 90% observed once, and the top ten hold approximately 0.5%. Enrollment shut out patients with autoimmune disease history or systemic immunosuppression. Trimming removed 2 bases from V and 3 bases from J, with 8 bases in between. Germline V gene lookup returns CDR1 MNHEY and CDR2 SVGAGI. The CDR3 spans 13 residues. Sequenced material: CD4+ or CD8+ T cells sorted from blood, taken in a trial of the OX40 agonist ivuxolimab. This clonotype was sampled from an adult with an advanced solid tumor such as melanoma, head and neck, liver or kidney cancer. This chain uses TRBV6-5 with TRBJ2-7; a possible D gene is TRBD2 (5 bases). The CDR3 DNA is TGTGCCAGCAGTTACGGAGGCAGCTACGAGCAGTACTTC. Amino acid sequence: CASSYGGSYEQYF.